This T cell receptor (beta chain) was recorded in a study of cytomegalovirus exposure and HLA in healthy donors. Germline V gives CDR1 GTSNPN, CDR2 SVGIG (reference sequence). The trim removed 3 bases at V and 2 bases at J, leaving 10 bases unmatched. CDR3 length equals 15 residues. This clone was picked up a small number of times. The antigen is unknown. 60 Vbeta and 13 Jbeta primers were used in PCR. Data came from immunoSEQ multiplex PCR; TCRdb stores just in-frame clones and leaves some out. The sample holds about 140,000 clones, roughly 77% seen once. Points from the study as a whole: Sequencing likely produced, as an artifact, a cluster of highly shared sequence variants. Cytomegalovirus status, reportedly, was diagnosed with high specificity and sensitivity by the classifier.

Sample: PBMCs. V gene TRBV30 combines with J gene TRBJ2-7; 7 bases fit TRBD2. This clonotype was sampled from a woman aged 25 to 39 in good health and CMV-seronegative. CDR3 nucleotide sequence: TGTGCCTGGAGCTCCCGGCGGGAGAGCACCTACGAGCAGTACTTC. This gives the protein CAWSSRRESTYEQYF.